One sample yielded the 11 T cell receptor beta chains listed below, sequenced in a study of cytomegalovirus exposure and HLA in healthy donors. The PCR used 60 Vbeta and 13 Jbeta primers. The table came from immunoSEQ multiplex PCR; TCRdb's copy has only in-frame clones and leaves some out. The profile shows around 140,000 clones, 82% of them singletons. Sequences were obtained from PBMCs. These TCRs come from a woman in her forties or fifties in good health and CMV-seropositive.

The chain couples TRBV7-8 to TRBJ1-1; D gene ambiguous. The germline V gene has CDR1 SGHVS and CDR2 FQNEAQ. The CDR3 sequence is 16 residues long. V was pared by 5 bases and J by 3 bases, with 19 bases between. The CDR3 nucleotides are TGTGCCAGCAGCCCTCAGGCGGGTTTTGGGCACACTGAAGCTTTCTTT. This translates into CASSPQAGFGHTEAFF.

The V call is TRBV4-2, the J call TRBJ1-2; the D gene is possibly TRBD1 (6 bases). V shed 0 bases and J shed 0 bases, with 14 bases lying between them. This CDR3 is 17 amino acids long. The V gene's germline CDR1 is LGHNA and CDR2 YNFKEQ. CDR3 in DNA: TGTGCCAGCAGCCAAGATAGGAGAGGGACAACTAACTATGGCTACACCTTC. It yields the protein CASSQDRRGTTNYGYTF.

The chain couples TRBV7-9 to TRBJ2-7; TRBD1 might be the D (5 bases). The germline V gene has CDR1 SEHNR and CDR2 FQNEAQ (reference sequence). Trimming left V 4 bases short and J 4 bases short, with 17 bases between. The length of the CDR3 is 15 residues. The CDR3 DNA reads TGTGCCAGCAGCTCCGACGACGACAGAACTTACGAGCAGTACTTC. Translation: CASSSDDDRTYEQYF.

This clone was seen a handful of times. The J gene is TRBJ1-4, the V gene TRBV5-1; D is unresolved. Trimming shortened V by 0 bases and J by 5 bases, and 8 bases separated the two germline ends. The CDR3 is made up of 14 amino acids. Germline-derived CDR1 and CDR2 are SGHRS and YFSETQ. Here the CDR3 reads CASSLAGGNEKLFF. In DNA form, the CDR3 reads TGCGCCAGCAGCTTGGCGGGTGGGAATGAAAAACTGTTTTTT.

The sample holds one count of this clone. The chain couples TRBV28 to TRBJ1-6; TRBD1 matches at 10 bases. This CDR3 is 16 amino acids long. Germline V gives CDR1 MDHEN, CDR2 SYDVKM. The ends lost 5 bases at V and 8 bases at J; junction bases unmatched: 9. In DNA form, the CDR3 reads TGTGCCAGCAGTCAGTTTAGTGGGACAGGGGATTCACCCCTCCACTTT. Translating it yields CASSQFSGTGDSPLHF.

The chain uses TRBV7-3 and TRBJ2-4; D remains unclear. The CDR3 contains 13 residues. The V end lost 4 bases, the J end lost 5 bases, and 9 bases lay between the germline ends. Per the germline V gene, CDR1 is SGHTA and CDR2 is FQGTGA. The CDR3 bases are TGTGCCAGCAGCTCTGACTGGCAAAACATTCAGTACTTC. Amino acid sequence: CASSSDWQNIQYF.

This chain joins TRBV2 and TRBJ2-7, with TRBD1 as a possible D gene (9 bases). This CDR3 spans 17 amino acids. From germline, CDR1 is SNHLY and CDR2 FYNNEI. Trimming shortened V by 4 bases and J by 2 bases, and 21 bases separated the two germline ends. The CDR3 reads CASSGRSGTGRAYEQYF. The CDR3 bases are TGTGCCAGCAGTGGTCGTAGCGGGACAGGGAGGGCCTACGAGCAGTACTTC.

The chain is built from TRBV6-1 and TRBJ2-7, with 13 bases that match TRBD2. Germline V gene sequence: CDR1 MNHNS, CDR2 SASEGT. The CDR3 is made up of 17 amino acids. The V gene end was trimmed by 1 base and the J gene end by 3 bases; junction bases not matched to a gene: 6. The CDR3 sequence: CASSEGLAGGPLYEQYF. In DNA, the CDR3 is TGTGCCAGCAGTGAAGGACTAGCGGGAGGACCCCTCTACGAGCAGTACTTC.

J is TRBJ2-3 and V is TRBV7-6; 12 nucleotides agree with TRBD2. J lost 6 bases, V lost 7 bases, and 8 bases had no gene match. The CDR3 has 15 amino acids. The germline gives CDR1 SGHVS, CDR2 FNYEAQ. The CDR3 reads CASTLLAGGADTQYF. The CDR3, as DNA: TGTGCCAGCACCCTACTAGCGGGAGGAGCTGATACGCAGTATTTT.

This chain uses TRBV7-9 with TRBJ1-2; D is unclear. The CDR3 runs to 15 residues. The V gene lost 1 base and the J gene lost 7 bases, with 16 bases spanning the gap. The germline V gene has CDR1 SEHNR and CDR2 FQNEAQ (reference sequence). CDR3 sequence reads: CASSLGQERIGGYTF. CDR3 coding DNA: TGTGCCAGCAGCTTAGGTCAAGAGAGAATTGGTGGCTACACCTTC.

The rearrangement links TRBV6-1 to TRBJ1-5; D perhaps matches TRBD1 (5 bases). Germline assignment: CDR1 MNHNS and CDR2 SASEGT. With 8 bases removed from V and 1 base from J, the gap between germline ends came to 9 bases. The CDR3 loop spans 13 amino acids. CDR3 sequence (DNA): TGTGCCAGCCGGGACTGGAGCAATCAGCCCCAGCATTTT. Protein: CASRDWSNQPQHF.